Listed below are T cell receptor beta chains from one sample, sequenced in a study of T cells in Graves' hyperthyroidism and ophthalmopathy. One entry per CDR3 protein, called by TCRdb with MiXCR from the multiplex PCR reads. The sample carries approximately 510,000 distinct CDR3 sequences, around 20% recorded once. The sample comprised blood. All receptors derive from a man younger than 35 with Graves' hyperthyroidism. Each CDR3 is given with its conserved first and last residue. The D gene is left open where the match is weak. Expanded clones get a size class; other rows say once, few or many, or leave the size out.

j_call d_call v_call clone_size cdr3_nt cdr3_aa
TRBJ2-7 NA TRBV9 NA TGTGCCAGCAGCGTAGATGCGACCCCCCCCCCCGAGCAGTACTTC CASSVDATPPPEQYF
TRBJ2-5 NA TRBV5-1 few TGCGCCAGCAGCTGGGGGGAGACGGCGGGGTCTGGGGAGACCCAGTACTTC CASSWGETAGSGETQYF
TRBJ2-5 NA TRBV12-3/TRBV12-4 many TGTGCCAGCAGTCCCTATGACATACAGGGGAGGGAAGAGACCCAGTACTTC CASSPYDIQGREETQYF
TRBJ1-2 NA TRBV4-1 many TGCGCCAGCAGCCCAGGGCAGGTCCCCGGTGGCTACACCTTC CASSPGQVPGGYTF
TRBJ2-5 NA TRBV7-8 many TGTGCCAGCAGCCCCCGTGGGGTCATAGGGCTGAGGGAGACCCAGTACTTC CASSPRGVIGLRETQYF
TRBJ1-1 NA TRBV7-2 NA TGTGCCAGCAGCTTAGGGGGGGAGGGAAACACTGAAGCTTTCTTT CASSLGGEGNTEAFF
TRBJ2-7 TRBD1 TRBV7-9 many TGTGCCAGCAGCATTACCGGGACAGCCTACGAGCAGTACTTC CASSITGTAYEQYF
TRBJ2-7 NA TRBV28 NA TGTGCCAGCAGTTTAACAGCAGGGTACGAGCAGTACTTC CASSLTAGYEQYF
TRBJ2-2 NA TRBV19 many TGTGCCAGTAGACTCCGGGGGACATCCCATAACACCGGGGAGCTGTTTTTT CASRLRGTSHNTGELFF
TRBJ1-5 NA TRBV6-2/TRBV6-3 NA TGTGCCAGCAGTTACTCGACAGGATCGAGTCAGCCCCAGCATTTT CASSYSTGSSQPQHF
TRBJ2-5 NA TRBV7-8 many TGTGCCAGCGTCACCCAAGAGACCCAGTACTTC CASVTQETQYF
TRBJ2-7 TRBD2 TRBV19 NA TGTGCCAGTAGTATGGCTAGCGGGAGGGCCTACGAGCAGTACTTC CASSMASGRAYEQYF
TRBJ1-5 NA TRBV12-3/TRBV12-4 NA TGTGCCAGCAGTAAGTCGAGCAATCAGCCTCAGCATTTT CASSKSSNQPQHF
TRBJ1-2 NA TRBV11-2 many TGTGCCAGCAGCTCGCACCCGGCCCCAACTAAAGAGGCCTATGGCTACACCTTC CASSSHPAPTKEAYGYTF
TRBJ1-5 NA TRBV12-3/TRBV12-4 many TGTGCCAGCAGTTTAGGGGGGTTGAGCAATCAGCCCCAGCATTTT CASSLGGLSNQPQHF
TRBJ1-1 TRBD1 TRBV19 many TGTGCCAGCACAACCACGGGACAGGGGACTTCTGAAGCTTTCTTT CASTTTGQGTSEAFF
TRBJ1-2 TRBD1 TRBV20-1 NA TGCAGTGCCCCCAGGGGGGACTTCTGGCGGGACTATGGCTACACCTTC CSAPRGDFWRDYGYTF
TRBJ2-7 NA TRBV20-1 NA TGCAGTGCTTTACCGGGGTCGGTTAGGGGTTACGAGCAGTACTTC CSALPGSVRGYEQYF
TRBJ1-1 TRBD1 TRBV5-1 many TGCGCCAGCAGCTCCACCGGGACAGGGTGGGACACTGAAGCTTTCTTT CASSSTGTGWDTEAFF
TRBJ2-2 NA TRBV20-1 many TGCAGTGCCATAACCGCAGGGAACACCGGGGAGCTGTTTTTT CSAITAGNTGELFF
TRBJ1-2 NA TRBV30 many TGTGCCTGGAACTCCGGCGGTGGCTACACCTTC CAWNSGGGYTF
TRBJ2-7 NA TRBV5-8 NA TGTGCCAGCAGCTTGACAGCAAATTCCTACGAGCAGTACTTC CASSLTANSYEQYF
TRBJ1-1 TRBD1 TRBV12-3/TRBV12-4 many TGTGCCAGCAGTAAAACAGGGGCGATGAACACTGAAGCTTTCTTT CASSKTGAMNTEAFF
TRBJ1-1 NA TRBV12-3/TRBV12-4 NA TGTGCCAGCAGTTTAGGCGAGGGTTGGACTGAAGCTTTCTTT CASSLGEGWTEAFF
TRBJ1-2 TRBD1 TRBV12-3/TRBV12-4 many TGTGCCAGCACTCTCGACAGGGGCCCTTATGGCTACACCTTC CASTLDRGPYGYTF
TRBJ2-7 TRBD1 TRBV29-1 NA TGCAGCGCTACAGGGGGCGGCTACGAGCAGTACTTC CSATGGGYEQYF
TRBJ1-3 NA TRBV12-3/TRBV12-4 many TGTGCCAGCAGTTCAGGGAATAGAAACACCATATATTTT CASSSGNRNTIYF
TRBJ1-1 NA TRBV20-1 few TGCAGTGCTTGGCGGGGGGATGGTACTGAAGCTTTCTTT CSAWRGDGTEAFF
TRBJ1-1 TRBD1 TRBV28 many TGTGCCAGCAGTTCACCCGGACAGGGTGACACTGAAGCTTTCTTT CASSSPGQGDTEAFF
TRBJ2-7 TRBD1 TRBV7-8 many TGTGCCAGCAGCCTCCCAGGACAGGGGTCCTACGAGCAGTACTTC CASSLPGQGSYEQYF
TRBJ1-5 NA TRBV20-1 many TGCAGTGCTATACCACAGTGGGGGGCGGTCTTCAATCAGCCCCAGCATTTT CSAIPQWGAVFNQPQHF
TRBJ1-1 TRBD1 TRBV6-5 many TGTGCCAGCAGTTACTCCGGACAGGGAGGAACTGAAGCTTTCTTT CASSYSGQGGTEAFF
TRBJ1-5 NA TRBV2 many TGTGCCAGCAGTGAAGCGAAATGGCCCCAGCATTTT CASSEAKWPQHF
TRBJ1-5 TRBD1 TRBV11-2 NA TGTGCCAGCAGCTTAGGTCGGACAGGGGGCGCCGATCAGCCCCAGCATTTT CASSLGRTGGADQPQHF
TRBJ2-2 NA TRBV11-2 many TGTGCCAGCAGCTTGGGGGTCGCCGGGGAGCTGTTTTTT CASSLGVAGELFF
TRBJ1-1 NA TRBV19 many TGTGCCAGTAGTCCAGGGTGGAGTCAAACTGAAGCTTTCTTT CASSPGWSQTEAFF
TRBJ2-7 NA TRBV5-1 many TGCGCCAGCAGCTTGGCCGCGGACGAGCAGTACTTC CASSLAADEQYF
TRBJ1-5 NA TRBV20-1 many TGCAGTGCTAGAGATTCTCGGTACAGTCAGCCCCAGCATTTT CSARDSRYSQPQHF
TRBJ1-6 NA TRBV30 NA TGTGCCTGGATCGGGGGCTATAATTCACCCCTCCACTTT CAWIGGYNSPLHF
TRBJ1-2 NA TRBV30 few TGTGCCTGGAGTGTACTCGGAGGCAGGGCCTATGGCTACACCTTC CAWSVLGGRAYGYTF
TRBJ2-7 TRBD2 TRBV6-5 NA TGTGCCAGCAGTTACCGGACTAGCGGTTCCTACGAGCAGTACTTC CASSYRTSGSYEQYF
TRBJ2-7 TRBD1 TRBV20-1 many TGCAGTACACCCCGAAGGACAGGGCAAGTCCAAGAGCAGTACTTC CSTPRRTGQVQEQYF
TRBJ1-5 NA TRBV6-1 many TGTGCCAGCAGCACCAACAAGGGTCTGGGTCAGCCCCAGCATTTT CASSTNKGLGQPQHF
TRBJ2-7 NA TRBV5-5 NA TGTGCCAGCAGCTTGGAGGTTTTTTACGAGCAGTACTTC CASSLEVFYEQYF
TRBJ1-1 NA TRBV9 few TGTGCCAGCAGCGTAGGGATAGGTACTGAAGCTTTCTTT CASSVGIGTEAFF
TRBJ1-2 NA TRBV28 NA TGTGCCAGCAGTTTATACCGGGGGGCGAATGGCTACACCTTC CASSLYRGANGYTF